This T cell receptor (beta chain) is from a study of shared T cell receptors in the human thymus. CDR1 is MDHEN and CDR2 is SYDVKM in the germline V gene. The CDR3 runs to 16 residues. V was trimmed by 1 base and J by 2 bases, leaving 12 bases between them. The data were produced by immunoSEQ multiplex PCR, yet TCRdb's version contains in-frame clones alone and is incomplete. The profile shows about 710,000 clones, around 87% of them singletons. This clone has a handful of counts. A further study also used this sample, focusing on human thymus T cells. That study adds: The donors were infants in Finland with congenital heart defects, otherwise immunologically healthy. Thymus tissue for the work was resected from patients undergoing corrective heart surgery. As related research reported, thymic repertoires overlapped highly among unrelated individuals.

The rearrangement joins TRBV28 to TRBJ2-1; TRBD2 is a possible D gene (5 bases). Material: thymocytes. The source of this sequence is a boy in the first two years of life with a congenital heart defect. As DNA, the CDR3 is TGTGCCAGCAGTTTATCCTTCAGGACTCCCTACAATGAGCAGTTCTTC. Translated, it gives CASSLSFRTPYNEQFF.